A selection of T cell receptor beta chains follows, all from one sample in a study of T cells expressing NK-cell markers. Using the 5' RACE reads, TCRdb records one entry per CDR3 protein without DNA. In total, the table holds about 390,000 distinct CDR3 sequences. Sequencing was done on a sample of blood T cells: a sorted CD56 or NKG2C T cell subset, CD4+ or CD8+ T cells, or bulk PBMC T cells (not recorded which). The source of these receptors is a woman in her 50s in good health. Each CDR3 is given with its conserved first and last residue.

j_call	v_call	cdr3_aa
TRBJ2-1	TRBV2	CASSEVRARPRDEQFF
TRBJ2-7	TRBV10-3	CAITRTGARPDEQYF
TRBJ2-1	TRBV12-3/TRBV12-4	CASSEIAGSYNEQFF
TRBJ2-5	TRBV27	CASKPGPLRGETQYF
TRBJ2-1	TRBV12-3/TRBV12-4	CASSLIAGGLPFF
TRBJ2-6	TRBV5-1	CASSLAITASGANVLTF
TRBJ2-3	TRBV7-2	CASSLGGSLDTQYF
TRBJ2-5	TRBV5-1	CASSLLRGVGQETQYF
TRBJ1-5	TRBV19	CSPKGQSSNQPQHF
TRBJ1-1	TRBV4-1	CASSQEDQGRRSRGLNTEAFF
TRBJ2-1	TRBV29-1	CSARWREAYNEQFF
TRBJ1-2	TRBV5-1	CASSLAPRLPYGYTF
TRBJ2-2	TRBV6-1	CASRSRTSSRTGELFF
TRBJ2-3	TRBV27	CASSPWGQFTDTQYF
TRBJ1-1	TRBV19	CASIRTGVGTEAFF
TRBJ2-1	TRBV12-3/TRBV12-4	CASSPFGGTYNEQFF
TRBJ2-1	TRBV20-1	CSARVVASRHNEQFF
TRBJ2-7	TRBV15	CATTNGGPGNEQYF
TRBJ2-1	TRBV11-2	CARNGLAKYNEQFF
TRBJ1-5	TRBV20-1	CSARDISGQPQHF
TRBJ2-7	TRBV25-1	CASTTSLDKGAGPPYF
TRBJ1-2	TRBV6-2/TRBV6-3	CASSDPLENYGYTF
TRBJ1-5	TRBV4-1	CASSPEGQNNQPQHF
TRBJ2-3	TRBV6-5	CASSYSLAGEYTQYF
TRBJ1-1	TRBV10-2	CASTDRVGSTEAFF
TRBJ2-6	TRBV12-3/TRBV12-4	CASSIEVGGTGANVLTF
TRBJ1-2	TRBV29-1	CSVVLDPTGGYTF
TRBJ2-7	TRBV27	CASSLRAGETYEQYF
TRBJ2-2	TRBV4-1	CASSVTEAGELFF
TRBJ1-1	TRBV25-1	CASMRHQGEAFF
TRBJ2-3	TRBV4-1	CASSQRTGTSGTDTQYF
TRBJ2-5	TRBV15	CATSRDMEETQYF
TRBJ2-3	TRBV14	CASSQDSNTDTQYF
TRBJ1-6	TRBV6-5	CASSYGVGGNVPLHF
TRBJ2-3	TRBV7-9	CASQGAGWDTQYF
TRBJ2-2	TRBV3-1	CASSLRSGLSGATGELFF
TRBJ1-4	TRBV7-6	CASSWGQGGGKLFF
TRBJ2-3	TRBV27	CAIRETQLGTDTQYF
TRBJ2-3	TRBV3-1	CASSQGQLAGTDTQYF
TRBJ2-1	TRBV11-2	CASSLDGRGQQFF
TRBJ2-7	TRBV29-1	CSVEDLKYEQYF
TRBJ2-7	TRBV2	CASSRTGGSRYEQYF
TRBJ2-5	TRBV12-3/TRBV12-4	CASRTTGFWETQYF
TRBJ2-1	TRBV27	CASSFLTGIYNEQFF
TRBJ1-3	TRBV5-4	CASSLGGAGGNTIYF
TRBJ2-3	TRBV30	CAWSSGTATTDTQYF
TRBJ2-3	TRBV3-1	CASRAAGGPSSDTQYF
TRBJ1-2	TRBV29-1	CSATGLGPYGYTF
TRBJ2-5	TRBV12-3/TRBV12-4	CASSPSQIQETQYF
TRBJ2-6	TRBV4-1	CASSQGLIGARRFSGANVLTF
TRBJ2-7	TRBV15	CATSRGQSGGEGEQYF
TRBJ2-1	TRBV19	CASGSLSSYNEQFF
TRBJ2-1	TRBV20-1	CSARISGTGGPYNEQFF